The 6 T cell receptor beta chains below all came from one sample that was sequenced in a study of response to subunit inactivated influenza vaccine. Each CDR3 protein gets one entry after TCRdb re-called the RT-PCR reads with MiXCR. The sample has almost 600,000 distinct CDR3 sequences, 11% to 15% seen once. Sequences were derived from PBMCs from blood, sampled about 13 days after vaccination. The origin of the receptors is a middle-aged man who received an inactivated influenza vaccine.

This clonotype occurred a few times. V is TRBV10-3 and J is TRBJ2-1; TRBD2 aligns across 7 bases. With 10 bases clipped from V and 4 bases from J, the junction kept 10 bases outside the gene matches. This CDR3 is built from 14 residues. The germline V gene encodes CDR1 ENHRY and CDR2 SYGVKD. CDR3 sequence reads: CATQRASGYNEQFF. The DNA of the CDR3 is TGTGCCACCCAACGGGCTAGCGGTTACAATGAGCAGTTCTTC.

This clonotype was found a few times. The V gene is TRBV10-3, the J gene TRBJ1-4; 7 bases fit TRBD1. From germline, CDR1 is ENHRY and CDR2 SYGVKD. The V and J ends lost 8 bases and 8 bases, in that order; junction bases with no gene match: 8. The CDR3 spans 13 residues. The CDR3 is CAIGDRVLEKLFF. The CDR3 DNA reads TGTGCCATCGGAGACAGGGTATTGGAAAAACTGTTTTTT.

The gene calls are TRBV7-4 and TRBJ2-7, with a weak D call TRBD1 (6 bases). V gave up 4 bases and J gave up 3 bases, with 13 bases separating them. The CDR3 is 14 amino acids. Germline V gives CDR1 SGHVT, CDR2 SQSDAQ. CDR3 sequence (DNA): TGTGCCAGCAGCTGGGACAAATCCTTCTACGAGCAGTACTTC. Amino acids: CASSWDKSFYEQYF.

The chain has TRBV12-3 or TRBV12-4 and TRBJ1-3, with D unresolved. CDR3 size: 14 residues. V was shortened by 2 bases and J by 7 bases, with 12 bases between the two germline ends. CDR3 in amino acids: CASSLPSVGNTIYF. Here the CDR3 DNA reads TGTGCCAGCAGTTTACCGTCGGTAGGGAACACCATATATTTT.

The V and J genes are TRBV20-1 and TRBJ2-2; D is perhaps TRBD1 or TRBD2 (7 bases each). The CDR3 contains 14 residues. Germline CDR1 DFQATT, CDR2 SNEGSKA (reference sequence). V was clipped by 6 bases and J by 5 bases, with 16 bases between them. CDR3 residues: CSAPRQGGTGELFF. The DNA for the CDR3 is TGCAGTGCGCCACGACAGGGAGGGACCGGGGAGCTGTTTTTT.

The CDR3 DNA reads as TGTGCCAGCAGCGTCGGGACAGGGTACTTGACGGTGGGAAAACTGTTTTTT. It yields the protein CASSVGTGYLTVGKLFF. The V and J genes are TRBV7-9 and TRBJ1-4; 9 positions match TRBD1. Germline CDR1 SEHNR, CDR2 FQNEAQ (reference sequence). Trimming took 5 bases from V and 10 from J; bases not matched to a gene: 17. The CDR3 runs 17 residues.